This T cell receptor beta chain was found in a study of CD8 T cells in ankylosing spondylitis. Trimming stripped 7 bases from V and 7 bases from J, with 12 bases between. This CDR3 region has 12 residues. Germline V gives CDR1 MDHEN, CDR2 SYDVKM. This clonotype was detected a few times. One entry per CDR3 protein results from TCRdb running MiXCR on the 5' RACE reads. This sample has around 120,000 distinct CDR3 sequences; about 25% occur once, and the top ten carry 9% to 15%. This TCR was recovered from a male donor with ankylosing spondylitis. The chain employs TRBV28 and TRBJ2-3, with D unresolved. Sequencing was done on a sample of synovial fluid, either unsorted or a sorted T cell fraction (not recorded which). The CDR3 bases are TGTGCCAGCACATTTGAAGGAAATACGCAGTATTTT. This codes for CASTFEGNTQYF. Full variable domain (missing parts from reference TRBV28 and TRBJ2-3): DVKVTQSSRYLVKRTGEKVFLECVQDMDHENMFWYRQDPGLGLRLIYFSYDVKMKEKGDIPEGYSVSREKKERFSLILESASTNQTSMYLCASTFEGNTQYFGPGTRLTVL.